This T cell receptor beta chain was sequenced during a study of OX40 agonist ivuxolimab in advanced cancers. At the level of the study: Treatment of patients was with ivuxolimab, an agonistic anti-OX40 (CD134) antibody. General study results and limits: Compared with CD4+, CD8+ T cells on average had more expanded clones. Also present in some nonresponders was a low level of normalized T-cell clonal expansion.

Patients had blood sampled at baseline and again on cycle 4 day 1 and cycle 7 day 1. About this clone: The antigen is undetermined.

Clones were sequenced by immunoSEQ multiplex PCR, and TCRdb holds only the in-frame ones, with some missing. This sample yields more than 50,000 clones, of which 70% to 90% are seen a single time; approximately 0.35% belongs to the top ten. CDR3 length equals 14 residues. V lost 0 bases, J lost 4 bases, and 9 bases lay in between. In germline, CDR1 is ENHRY, CDR2 SYGVKD. V and J are TRBV10-3 and TRBJ2-5, with D perhaps assigned TRBD1 or TRBD2 (6 bases each). Specimen: CD4+ or CD8+ T cells sorted from blood, collected in a trial of the OX40 agonist ivuxolimab. The receptor's source is an adult with an advanced solid tumor such as melanoma, head and neck, liver or kidney cancer. In DNA, the CDR3 is TGTGCCATCAGTGAGTCTGGGGGGCCAGAGACCCAGTACTTC. Amino acids: CAISESGGPETQYF.